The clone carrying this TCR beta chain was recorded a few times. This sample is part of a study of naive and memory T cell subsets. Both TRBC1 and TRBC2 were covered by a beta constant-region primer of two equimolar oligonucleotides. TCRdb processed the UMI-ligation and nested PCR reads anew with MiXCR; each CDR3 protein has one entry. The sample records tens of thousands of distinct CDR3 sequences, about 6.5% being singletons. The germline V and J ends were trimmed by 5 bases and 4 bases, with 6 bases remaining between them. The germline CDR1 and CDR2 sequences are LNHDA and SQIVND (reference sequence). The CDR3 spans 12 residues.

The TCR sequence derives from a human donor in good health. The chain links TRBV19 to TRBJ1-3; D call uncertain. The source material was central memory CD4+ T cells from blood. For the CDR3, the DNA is TGTGCCAGTAGTCCCACAGGAAACACCATATATTTT. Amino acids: CASSPTGNTIYF.